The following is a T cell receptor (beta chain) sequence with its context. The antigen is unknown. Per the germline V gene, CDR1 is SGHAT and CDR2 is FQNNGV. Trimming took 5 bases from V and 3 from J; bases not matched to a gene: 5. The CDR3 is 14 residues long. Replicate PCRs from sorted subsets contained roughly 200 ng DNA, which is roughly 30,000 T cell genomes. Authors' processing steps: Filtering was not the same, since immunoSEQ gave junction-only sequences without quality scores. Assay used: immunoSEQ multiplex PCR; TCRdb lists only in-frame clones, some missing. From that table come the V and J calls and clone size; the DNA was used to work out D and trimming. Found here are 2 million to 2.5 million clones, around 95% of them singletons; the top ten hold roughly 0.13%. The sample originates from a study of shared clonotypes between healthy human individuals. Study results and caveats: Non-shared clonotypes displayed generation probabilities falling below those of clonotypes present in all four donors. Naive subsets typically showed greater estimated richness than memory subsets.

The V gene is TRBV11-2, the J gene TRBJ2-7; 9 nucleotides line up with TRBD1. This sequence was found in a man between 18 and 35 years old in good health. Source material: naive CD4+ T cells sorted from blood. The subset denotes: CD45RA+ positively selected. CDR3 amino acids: CASSILTGGYEQYF. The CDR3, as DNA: TGTGCCAGCAGCATCCTGACAGGGGGCTACGAGCAGTACTTC.